These 29 T cell receptor beta chains share one sample of origin, sequenced in a study of CD4 T cell repertoires in COVID-19. Sequenced by immunoSEQ multiplex PCR; TCRdb stores in-frame clones only, minus some. Of about 24,000 clones listed, over 90% were seen once; the top ten hold around 0.66%. The memory T cells were sequenced right after ex vivo isolation, without culture. The sequenced sample was circulating follicular helper CD4+ T cells (cTfh) from blood, obtained before the COVID-19 pandemic. These receptors were collected from a human donor who had COVID-19.

This clone was seen only once. The chain is built from TRBV28 and TRBJ1-2; no reliable D call. From germline, CDR1 is MDHEN and CDR2 SYDVKM. V shed 6 bases and J shed 1 base, with 15 bases lying between them. This CDR3 is built from 15 residues. CDR3 protein: CASRLASAINYGYTF. The CDR3 DNA reads TGTGCCAGCAGATTGGCCAGCGCTATTAACTATGGCTACACCTTC.

The chain is built from TRBV28 and TRBJ1-5; weak D call: TRBD1 (5 bases). Germline V gene lookup returns CDR1 MDHEN and CDR2 SYDVKM. Between the trimmed V and J ends, which lost 5 bases and 2 bases, there was a span of 16 bases. This CDR3 has 16 amino acids. The CDR3 DNA reads as TGTGCCAGCAGTCCCGGGGGGGGAGACGGCAATCAGCCCCAGCATTTT. It codes for CASSPGGGDGNQPQHF.

The chain has TRBV7-2 and TRBJ1-1; TRBD1 agrees at 7 bases. Losses at the gene ends were 10 bases for V and 1 base for J; bases not matched to a gene: 6. The CDR3 extends over 13 amino acids. Germline V gene lookup returns CDR1 SGHTA and CDR2 FQGNSA. CDR3: CATKGQQNTEAFF. For the CDR3, the DNA is TGTGCCACCAAGGGACAGCAGAACACTGAAGCTTTCTTT. The complete variable domain, with remaining parts taken from reference TRBV7-2 and TRBJ1-1, reads GAGVSQSPSNKVTEKGKDVELRCDPISGHTALYWYRQSLGQGLEFLIYFQGNSAPDKSGLPSDRFSAERTGGSVSTLTIQRTQQEDSAVYLCATKGQQNTEAFFGQGTRLTVV.

The chain uses TRBV18 and TRBJ1-5; TRBD1 matches 10 bases. This CDR3 has 17 amino acids. V lost 6 bases and J lost 5; bases outside the gene matches: 13. From germline, CDR1 is KGHSH and CDR2 LQKENI. CDR3 in DNA: TGTGCCAGCTCCCGAAGAACCCGGGGGACAGGGGATCAGCCCCAGCATTTT. This encodes CASSRRTRGTGDQPQHF.

This chain links TRBV6-5 with TRBJ1-4, with a tentative D call TRBD1 (6 bases). Germline V gene sequence: CDR1 MNHEY, CDR2 SVGAGI. The V end was cut by 5 bases, the J end by 8 bases, with 15 bases between. The CDR3 has 14 residues. The CDR3 nucleotides read TGTGCCAGCAGTGAAAACAGGGACGGCGAAAAACTGTTTTTT. Protein sequence: CASSENRDGEKLFF.

The J gene is TRBJ2-5, the V gene TRBV19; tentative D call: TRBD2 (5 bases). The CDR3 consists of 13 residues. Germline assignment: CDR1 LNHDA and CDR2 SQIVND (reference sequence). V gave up 7 bases and J gave up 1 base, with 10 bases separating them. The chain's CDR3 is CASKGEGQETQYF. The CDR3 DNA reads TGTGCCAGTAAGGGTGAGGGCCAAGAGACCCAGTACTTC.

The J gene is TRBJ1-1, the V gene TRBV4-2; possibly TRBD1 for D (6 bases). The CDR3 spans 14 residues. Trimming stripped 1 base from V and 7 bases from J, with 13 bases between. Germline V gives CDR1 LGHNA, CDR2 YNFKEQ. CDR3 loop: CASSQGRQEGEAFF. The CDR3 bases are TGTGCCAGCAGCCAAGGTCGACAGGAAGGTGAAGCTTTCTTT.

This clone was detected only a few times. The V gene is TRBV5-6, the J gene TRBJ1-2; 10 positions agree with TRBD1. This CDR3 is 15 amino acids long. V shed 6 bases, J shed 4 bases, and the junction held 9 bases outside the gene matches. Germline assignment: CDR1 SGHDT and CDR2 YYEEEE. This CDR3 reads CASTWGGQGGYGYTF. As DNA, the CDR3 is TGTGCCAGCACTTGGGGTGGACAGGGGGGCTATGGCTACACCTTC.

The chain joins TRBV2 to TRBJ1-5; tentatively, D is TRBD1 (6 bases). Germline V gene sequence: CDR1 SNHLY, CDR2 FYNNEI. This CDR3 contains 14 residues. The V end was cut by 5 bases, the J end by 2 bases, with 10 bases between. CDR3 residues: CASSQDSRNQPQHF. CDR3 coding DNA: TGTGCCAGCAGTCAGGACAGCCGCAATCAGCCCCAGCATTTT.

J is TRBJ2-4 and V is TRBV14; 7 positions match TRBD1. Trimming cost V 4 bases and J 6 bases; bases outside gene matches: 9. The CDR3 loop spans 15 amino acids. Germline values: CDR1 SGHDN, CDR2 FVKESK. CDR3 in amino acids: CASSRSQGYGNIQYF. Written as DNA, the CDR3 is TGTGCCAGCAGCCGATCACAGGGGTACGGAAACATTCAGTACTTC.

The gene calls are TRBV28 and TRBJ1-5; D unclear. CDR3 length: 12 amino acids. The V gene lost 6 bases and the J gene lost 6 bases, with 9 bases spanning the gap. The germline V gene has CDR1 MDHEN and CDR2 SYDVKM. Here the CDR3 reads CASSSPLQPQHF. CDR3 DNA: TGTGCCAGCAGCTCTCCCCTTCAGCCCCAGCATTTT.

This rearrangement joins TRBV4-2 to TRBJ1-4; D gene unclear. There are 14 residues in the CDR3. CDR1 LGHNA and CDR2 YNFKEQ come from the germline V gene. With 4 bases removed from V and 0 bases from J, the gap between germline ends came to 6 bases. CDR3 in amino acids: CASSLLATNEKLFF. In DNA, the CDR3 is TGTGCCAGCAGCCTTCTTGCAACTAATGAAAAACTGTTTTTT.

V is TRBV7-2 and J is TRBJ1-4, with a weak D call TRBD1 (6 bases). CDR3 length: 13 residues. The V gene's germline CDR1 is SGHTA and CDR2 FQGNSA. Trimming stripped 7 bases from V and 8 bases from J, with 14 bases between. This CDR3 is CASTRAGVEKLFF. The CDR3 nucleotides are TGTGCCAGCACCCGAGCAGGGGTCGAAAAACTGTTTTTT.

The rearrangement links TRBV11-3 to TRBJ2-7; 7 bases align to TRBD2. Germline CDR1 SGHNT, CDR2 YENEEA. The V and J ends lost 1 base and 6 bases, in that order; junction bases with no gene match: 9. This CDR3 is 15 amino acids long. In nucleotides, the CDR3 is TGTGCCAGCAGCTTAGTCGGAGACCCGGGGGGCGAGCAGTACTTC. Translation: CASSLVGDPGGEQYF.

The chain recombines TRBV10-3 with TRBJ2-6, with 8 nucleotides matching TRBD1. CDR3 length: 18 residues. Germline V gene lookup returns CDR1 ENHRY and CDR2 SYGVKD. V shed 7 bases and J 0 bases; nucleotides not matched to a gene: 11. This CDR3 is CAIKQGASLLSGANVLTF. The DNA of the CDR3 is TGTGCCATCAAGCAGGGGGCCAGCCTCCTCTCTGGGGCCAACGTCCTGACTTTC.

V and J are TRBV6-5 and TRBJ2-1, with TRBD2 matching 12 bases. CDR3 length: 15 amino acids. CDR1 and CDR2 from the germline V gene are MNHEY and SVGAGI. V dropped 6 bases and J dropped 7; count of bases not matched to a gene: 7. The CDR3 loop is CASRVGLAGKNEQFF. The CDR3 region has the DNA TGTGCCAGCAGGGTGGGACTAGCGGGTAAAAATGAGCAGTTCTTC.

The chain joins TRBV28 to TRBJ1-2, with 10 bases that match TRBD1. Trimming cost V 6 bases and J 8 bases; bases outside gene matches: 6. The CDR3 extends over 13 amino acids. CDR1 is MDHEN, CDR2 SYDVKM, per germline. The CDR3 DNA reads TGTGCCAGCAGAAGACAGGGGGCAGGAGGCTACACCTTC. Protein sequence: CASRRQGAGGYTF.

J is TRBJ2-7 and V is TRBV6-1; 8 bases map to TRBD1. The CDR3 has 16 amino acids. Germline V gene data show CDR1 as MNHNS and CDR2 as SASEGT. The J segment lost 2 bases and the V segment lost 4 bases, leaving 10 bases of the junction unmatched. DNA of the CDR3: TGTGCCAGCAGTGGCCGGACAGGGACGAAACCCTACGAGCAGTACTTC. Protein sequence: CASSGRTGTKPYEQYF.

This sequence joins TRBV4-1 and TRBJ1-1; 7 bases are a match to TRBD1. This CDR3 has 15 residues. Losses at the gene ends were 5 bases for V and 11 bases for J; bases not matched to a gene: 17. The germline CDR1 and CDR2 sequences are MGHRA and YSYEKL. The CDR3: CASSTLETGTRRAFF. The CDR3 DNA is TGCGCCAGCAGCACCTTGGAGACAGGGACCCGAAGGGCTTTCTTT.

The chain uses TRBV5-1 and TRBJ1-5; D gene ambiguous. V lost 2 bases and J 5 bases, leaving 8 bases between the germline ends. The V gene's germline CDR1 is SGHRS and CDR2 YFSETQ. This CDR3 is 13 amino acids long. CDR3 residues: CASSFERDQPQHF. The CDR3 DNA is TGCGCCAGCAGCTTTGAGCGGGATCAGCCCCAGCATTTT.

The chain joins TRBV6-5 to TRBJ1-2; no reliable D call. Deletions cut 2 bases from V and 4 bases from J, with 11 bases between. CDR1 is MNHEY and CDR2 is SVGAGI in the germline V gene. CDR3 length: 14 amino acids. This CDR3 reads CASSYGQQTYGYTF. The CDR3 DNA follows: TGTGCCAGCAGTTACGGGCAGCAGACCTATGGCTACACCTTC.

V usage is TRBV5-8 and J usage is TRBJ2-7, with D uncertain. Germline V gene data show CDR1 as SGHTS and CDR2 as YDEGEE. V was cut by 1 base and J by 4 bases, with 9 bases left in between. This CDR3 is 13 amino acids long. CDR3 in DNA: TGTGCCAGCAGCTTGACCCAGGTTTACGAGCAGTACTTC. Amino acid sequence: CASSLTQVYEQYF.

The rearrangement uses TRBV5-1 and TRBJ2-5; 14 positions agree with TRBD2. With the DNA end fitting TRBJ2-7 better, the J assignment may be wrong. CDR1 and CDR2 from the germline V gene are SGHRS and YFSETQ. This CDR3 contains 16 residues. In DNA, the CDR3 is TGCGCCAGCAGCACAGGGACTAGCGGGAGCTCCTACGAGCAGTACTTC. Translating it yields CASSTGTSGSSYEQYF.

The chain combines TRBV6-1 with TRBJ2-5; D not resolved. V lost 6 bases, J lost 3 bases, and 5 bases lay in between. The CDR3 consists of 11 residues. Germline V gene data show CDR1 as MNHNS and CDR2 as SASEGT. The CDR3 reads CASSVKETQYF. CDR3 DNA: TGTGCCAGCAGCGTTAAAGAGACCCAGTACTTC.

This clone was seen a single time. The rearrangement uses TRBV6-1 and TRBJ2-7; tentatively, D is TRBD2 (5 bases). Trimming left V 4 bases short and J 0 bases short, with 22 bases between. The V gene's germline CDR1 is MNHNS and CDR2 SASEGT. The CDR3 length is 18 residues. DNA of the CDR3: TGTGCCAGCAGTGCCGTTTCGAGTCCGGGGTGGAGCTCCTACGAGCAGTACTTC. Translated: CASSAVSSPGWSSYEQYF.

The V and J genes are TRBV7-9 and TRBJ2-3; D remains unclear. This CDR3 is built from 15 residues. Trimming stripped 5 bases from V and 1 base from J, with 13 bases between. Germline CDR1 and CDR2: SEHNR and FQNEAQ (reference sequence). The CDR3 DNA is TGTGCCAGCAGCAAAACCCGGCAGGGCACAGATACGCAGTATTTT. Translated: CASSKTRQGTDTQYF. Looking up the rest from reference TRBV7-9 and TRBJ2-3 gives the full variable domain: DTGVSQNPRHKITKRGQNVTFRCDPISEHNRLYWYRQTLGQGPEFLTYFQNEAQLEKSRLLSDRFSAERPKGSFSTLEIQRTEQGDSAMYLCASSKTRQGTDTQYFGPGTRLTVL.

With regard to this clone: One junction end disagrees with the germline gene, perhaps due to a read error. J is TRBJ1-3 and V is TRBV28; the D is unclear. The CDR3 runs 13 residues. Germline CDR1 reads MDHEN; CDR2 reads SYDVKM. The DNA of the CDR3 is TGTGCCACCAGTTTAGAGGGCCTTAACACCATATATTTT. Protein product: CATSLEGLNTIYF.

The chain recombines TRBV19 with TRBJ1-2; no clear D gene. Germline values: CDR1 LNHDA, CDR2 SQIVND (reference sequence). Trimming removed 3 bases at V and 4 bases at J, with 9 bases between. CDR3 size: 13 residues. The CDR3 region has the DNA TGTGCCAGTAGTATTTTAGTCTCCTATGGCTACACCTTC. Its protein is CASSILVSYGYTF.

This clone is a singleton in its sample. J is TRBJ1-1 and V is TRBV6-5; no definite D call. This CDR3 spans 10 amino acids. Germline V gene data show CDR1 as MNHEY and CDR2 as SVGAGI. With 8 bases removed from V and 5 bases from J, the gap between germline ends came to 6 bases. The CDR3 DNA is TGTGCCAGCGGGGAGACTGAAGCTTTCTTT. It specifies CASGETEAFF.